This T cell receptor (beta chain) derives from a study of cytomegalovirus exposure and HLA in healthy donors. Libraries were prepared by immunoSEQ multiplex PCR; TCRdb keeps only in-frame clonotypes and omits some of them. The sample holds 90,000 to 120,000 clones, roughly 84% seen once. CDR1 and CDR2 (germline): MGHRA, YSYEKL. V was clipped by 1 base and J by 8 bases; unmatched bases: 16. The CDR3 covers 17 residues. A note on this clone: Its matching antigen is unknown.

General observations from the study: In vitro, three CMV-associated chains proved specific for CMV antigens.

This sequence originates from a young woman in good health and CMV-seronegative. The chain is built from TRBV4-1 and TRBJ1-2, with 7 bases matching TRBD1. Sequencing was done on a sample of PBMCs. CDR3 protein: CASSQVQGFEGASGYTF. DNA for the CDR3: TGCGCCAGCAGCCAAGTACAGGGGTTTGAGGGTGCGTCCGGCTACACCTTC.